The 27 T cell receptor beta chains given below trace back to one sample, sequenced in a study of technical replicates of blood from a few donors. Libraries were prepared by immunoSEQ multiplex PCR; TCRdb keeps only in-frame clonotypes and omits some of them. In the table there are about 50,000 clones, approximately 95% of which are singletons. The sample taken for sequencing was T cells isolated from PBMCs. The receptors were gathered from a human donor in good health.

The genes are TRBV25-1 and TRBJ1-5; D not certain. Germline V gene sequence: CDR1 MGHDK, CDR2 SYGVNS. There are 12 residues in the CDR3. Trimming took off 7 bases at V and 7 bases at J, with 11 bases between the two ends. As DNA, the CDR3 is TGTGCCAGCAATTGGGCCCAGCAGCCCCAGCATTTT. Its protein is CASNWAQQPQHF.

This chain uses TRBV25-1 with TRBJ1-2; 9 nucleotides match TRBD1. Germline assignment: CDR1 MGHDK and CDR2 SYGVNS. This CDR3 has 17 amino acids. Germline trimming cut 4 bases from V and 8 bases from J; bases unmatched to any gene: 17. The CDR3 here is CASSGSLERDRVEGYTF. DNA of the CDR3: TGTGCCAGCAGTGGGAGTTTAGAACGGGACAGGGTTGAAGGCTACACCTTC.

V gene TRBV28 combines with J gene TRBJ2-2; no clear D gene. Germline V gene lookup returns CDR1 MDHEN and CDR2 SYDVKM. The CDR3 is 12 amino acids. Between the trimmed V and J ends, which lost 3 bases and 5 bases, there was a span of 4 bases. The CDR3: CASSFQTGELFF. In DNA form, the CDR3 reads TGTGCCAGCAGTTTCCAGACCGGGGAGCTGTTTTTT.

The chain uses TRBV5-1 and TRBJ1-4; no clear D. The CDR3 length is 16 residues. V was pared by 2 bases and J by 8 bases, with 19 bases between. Germline CDR1 SGHRS, CDR2 YFSETQ. CDR3 amino acids: CASSLVVLRYAEKLFF. Written as DNA, the CDR3 is TGCGCCAGCAGCTTAGTCGTATTACGGTATGCCGAAAAACTGTTTTTT.

This chain uses TRBV6-1 with TRBJ1-5; D gene unclear. Germline assignment: CDR1 MNHNS and CDR2 SASEGT. Between the trimmed V and J ends, which lost 3 bases and 6 bases, there was a span of 6 bases. The length of the CDR3 is 12 residues. The CDR3 nucleotides are TGTGCCAGCAGTGATTCTTTTCAGCCCCAGCATTTT. This codes for CASSDSFQPQHF.

V usage is TRBV9 and J usage is TRBJ2-7; possible D gene TRBD1, 6 bases. Germline CDR1 reads SGDLS; CDR2 reads YYNGEE. Between the trimmed V and J ends, which lost 2 bases and 3 bases, there was a span of 9 bases. The CDR3 sequence is 13 residues long. CDR3 sequence (DNA): TGTGCCAGCAGCGTGGGGGCCGACTACGAGCAGTACTTC. Its translation: CASSVGADYEQYF.

This sequence joins TRBV18 and TRBJ2-3; D possibly corresponds to TRBD2 (5 bases). The V and J ends lost 0 bases and 4 bases respectively, with 8 bases between them. The CDR3 covers 14 residues. The germline gives CDR1 KGHSH, CDR2 LQKENI. In DNA, the CDR3 is TGTGCCAGCTCACCACCGCCGGGATCAGATACGCAGTATTTT. Its translation is CASSPPPGSDTQYF. Complete variable domain (other parts from reference TRBV18 and TRBJ2-3): NAGVMQNPRHLVRRRGQEARLRCSPMKGHSHVYWYRQLPEEGLKFMVYLQKENIIDESGMPKERFSAEFPKEGPSILRIQQVVRGDSAAYFCASSPPPGSDTQYFGPGTRLTVL.

The CDR3 bases are TGTGCCAGTAGTATCACCTTAGATGAGCAGTTCTTC. Protein: CASSITLDEQFF. This chain joins TRBV19 and TRBJ2-1, with no clear D. Trimming removed 3 bases at V and 8 bases at J, with 8 bases between. The CDR3 spans 12 residues. Germline assignment: CDR1 LNHDA and CDR2 SQIVND (reference sequence).

This clone showed up just once. The chain uses TRBV9 and TRBJ2-7; 12 nucleotides agree with TRBD2. CDR3 length equals 16 residues. From germline, CDR1 is SGDLS and CDR2 YYNGEE. The junction had 6 bases not matched to a gene; V was cut back by 0 bases and J by 5 bases. The CDR3 nucleotides are TGTGCCAGCAGCGTAGCTACTAGCGGGAGGTTAGACGAGCAGTACTTC. This gives the protein CASSVATSGRLDEQYF.

The chain uses TRBV4-1 and TRBJ2-5, with TRBD2 identical over 7 bases. V was clipped by 0 bases and J by 3 bases; unmatched bases: 7. Germline V lookup: CDR1 MGHRA, CDR2 YSYEKL. This CDR3 has 16 residues. The CDR3 protein is CASSQDRAGVEETQYF. CDR3 sequence (DNA): TGCGCCAGCAGCCAAGATAGGGCGGGAGTGGAAGAGACCCAGTACTTC.

Notes on this clone: One end of the junction fails to match germline, which may point to a read error. CDR3 in DNA: TGCGCCAGCAGCTTGGATGGACAGGGAAGAGTGAATACTGAAGCTTTCTTT. Its protein product is CASSLDGQGRVNTEAFF. The gene calls are TRBV5-1 and TRBJ1-1; 8 bases match TRBD1. Germline V lookup: CDR1 SGHRS, CDR2 YFSETQ. The CDR3 covers 17 residues.

The chain links TRBV6-1 to TRBJ2-7; 8 positions match TRBD1. With 5 bases clipped from V and 3 bases from J, the junction kept 6 bases outside the gene matches. Germline V gives CDR1 MNHNS, CDR2 SASEGT. This CDR3 has 14 amino acids. CDR3 residues: CASSSDREVYEQYF. The CDR3 bases are TGTGCCAGCAGTTCGGACAGGGAGGTCTACGAGCAGTACTTC.

The chain links TRBV29-1 to TRBJ2-1, with 7 bases matching TRBD1. CDR3 length: 14 amino acids. Germline CDR1 is SQVTM and CDR2 is ANQGSEA. Losses at the gene ends were 4 bases for V and 2 bases for J; bases not matched to a gene: 5. Here the CDR3 reads CSVARGGPYNEQFF. The CDR3 DNA reads as TGCAGCGTTGCAAGAGGGGGCCCCTACAATGAGCAGTTCTTC.

This rearrangement joins TRBV7-3 to TRBJ2-2; 15 nucleotides line up with TRBD2. This CDR3 has 18 amino acids. Germline V gene sequence: CDR1 SGHTA, CDR2 FQGTGA. Trimming removed 5 bases from V and 4 bases from J; junction bases left unmatched: 8. The CDR3, as DNA: TGTGCCAGCAGCAGTACCGGGACTAGCGGGAGGTTCACCGGGGAGCTGTTTTTT. It codes for CASSSTGTSGRFTGELFF. The complete variable domain, with remaining parts taken from reference TRBV7-3 and TRBJ2-2, reads GAGVSQTPSNKVTEKGKYVELRCDPISGHTALYWYRQSLGQGPEFLIYFQGTGAADDSGLPNDRFFAVRPEGSVSTLKIQRTERGDSAVYLCASSSTGTSGRFTGELFFGEGSRLTVL.

The sample holds one count of this clone. The CDR3 here is CASRGGNTGELFF. The CDR3 region has the DNA TGCGCCAGCAGGGGGGGAAACACCGGGGAGCTGTTTTTT. The V gene is TRBV10-2, the J gene TRBJ2-2; TRBD2 might be the D (6 bases). This CDR3 has 13 residues. V lost 6 bases and J lost 2, with 7 bases in between. Germline V CDR1 and CDR2: WSHSY, SAAADI.

V gene TRBV6-6 combines with J gene TRBJ1-2; 8 bases agree with TRBD1. The CDR3 extends over 15 amino acids. Trimming removed 1 base from V and 1 base from J; junction bases left unmatched: 2. CDR1 is MNHNY, CDR2 SVGAGI, per germline (reference sequence). The DNA for the CDR3 is TGTGCCAGCAGTTACTTGGACAGGGTTAACTATGGCTACACCTTC. Translation gives CASSYLDRVNYGYTF.

The chain is built from TRBV5-6 and TRBJ1-2; D not resolved. The length of the CDR3 is 13 residues. Germline V gene lookup returns CDR1 SGHDT and CDR2 YYEEEE. Trimming took 4 bases from V and 2 from J, leaving 9 bases between them. The CDR3 DNA follows: TGTGCCAGCAGCCCACCCCGGAACTATGGCTACACCTTC. Protein product: CASSPPRNYGYTF.

This clone was observed a single time. The chain joins TRBV28 to TRBJ1-1; no reliable D call. The V gene's germline CDR1 is MDHEN and CDR2 SYDVKM. The CDR3 extends over 13 amino acids. V shed 2 bases and J shed 6 bases, with 10 bases lying between them. The CDR3 reads CASSLRGIAEAFF. The CDR3 nucleotides are TGTGCCAGCAGTTTAAGAGGGATCGCTGAAGCTTTCTTT.

The rearrangement uses TRBV7-9 and TRBJ1-4; 9 nucleotides agree with TRBD1. The CDR3 loop spans 15 amino acids. V shed 3 bases and J 8 bases; nucleotides not matched to a gene: 7. The germline gives CDR1 SEHNR, CDR2 FQNEAQ (reference sequence). The CDR3 bases are TGTGCCAGCAGCTTGGGGACAGGGATGATAGAAAAACTGTTTTTT. Protein sequence: CASSLGTGMIEKLFF.

The chain combines TRBV6-6 with TRBJ1-1; tentative D call: TRBD1 (5 bases). Germline CDR1 MNHNY, CDR2 SVGAGI (reference sequence). This CDR3 has 15 residues. Trimming removed 4 bases at V and 0 bases at J, with 12 bases between. The CDR3 spells CASSFGDYMNTEAFF. The DNA of the CDR3 is TGTGCCAGCAGTTTTGGGGACTACATGAACACTGAAGCTTTCTTT.

V usage is TRBV6-5 and J usage is TRBJ2-7; 7 nucleotides line up with TRBD1. Trimming removed 0 bases from V and 0 bases from J; junction bases left unmatched: 5. In germline, CDR1 is MNHEY, CDR2 SVGAGI. CDR3 length: 16 amino acids. In nucleotides, the CDR3 is TGTGCCAGCAGTTACTCCGGGACAGATATCTCCTACGAGCAGTACTTC. It specifies CASSYSGTDISYEQYF.

The gene calls are TRBV27 and TRBJ1-1, with D unclear. Germline CDR1 reads MNHEY; CDR2 reads SMNVEV (reference sequence). The CDR3 runs to 15 residues. V shed 3 bases and J shed 3 bases, with 14 bases lying between them. CDR3 region: CASSFIRTWDTEAFF. In DNA form, the CDR3 reads TGTGCCAGCAGTTTTATTAGGACTTGGGACACTGAAGCTTTCTTT.

The V call is TRBV6-5, the J call TRBJ2-2; no clear D gene. CDR1 and CDR2 (germline): MNHEY, SVGAGI. Trimming removed 5 bases from V and 3 bases from J, with 4 bases in between. The CDR3 loop spans 12 amino acids. CDR3: CASSPDTGELFF. In DNA, the CDR3 is TGTGCCAGCAGTCCAGACACCGGGGAGCTGTTTTTT.

The rearrangement links TRBV28 to TRBJ1-1; 8 bases fit TRBD1. Germline assignment: CDR1 MDHEN and CDR2 SYDVKM. CDR3 length equals 13 residues. V was pared by 8 bases and J by 10 bases, with 12 bases of the junction left unmatched. The CDR3 coding sequence is TGTGCCAGCGGACTGACAGGGGCCAACGGAGCTTTCTTT. Translation: CASGLTGANGAFF.

The V and J genes are TRBV7-9 and TRBJ2-4; 10 bases are shared with TRBD2. The CDR3 is made up of 15 amino acids. Germline trimming cut 5 bases from V and 1 base from J; bases unmatched to any gene: 2. Germline values: CDR1 SEHNR, CDR2 FQNEAQ (reference sequence). The CDR3 here is CASSRAGGAKNIQYF. CDR3 DNA sequence: TGTGCCAGCAGCCGAGCGGGAGGGGCCAAAAACATTCAGTACTTC.

The genes are TRBV9 and TRBJ1-1; the D gene is possibly TRBD1 (5 bases). V dropped 4 bases and J dropped 3 bases, with 13 bases sitting between them. The CDR3 consists of 14 residues. Germline CDR1 is SGDLS and CDR2 is YYNGEE. CDR3 sequence (DNA): TGTGCCAGCAGCCCCCTCCAGGGATACACTGAAGCTTTCTTT. This gives the protein CASSPLQGYTEAFF.

The chain links TRBV6-5 to TRBJ1-1, with D perhaps matching TRBD1 (5 bases). Germline V gene lookup returns CDR1 MNHEY and CDR2 SVGAGI. V gave up 0 bases and J gave up 5 bases, with 13 bases separating them. The CDR3 loop spans 15 amino acids. The CDR3 here is CASSYSSGRGTEAFF. CDR3 nucleotides: TGTGCCAGCAGTTACTCATCAGGGCGGGGAACTGAAGCTTTCTTT.